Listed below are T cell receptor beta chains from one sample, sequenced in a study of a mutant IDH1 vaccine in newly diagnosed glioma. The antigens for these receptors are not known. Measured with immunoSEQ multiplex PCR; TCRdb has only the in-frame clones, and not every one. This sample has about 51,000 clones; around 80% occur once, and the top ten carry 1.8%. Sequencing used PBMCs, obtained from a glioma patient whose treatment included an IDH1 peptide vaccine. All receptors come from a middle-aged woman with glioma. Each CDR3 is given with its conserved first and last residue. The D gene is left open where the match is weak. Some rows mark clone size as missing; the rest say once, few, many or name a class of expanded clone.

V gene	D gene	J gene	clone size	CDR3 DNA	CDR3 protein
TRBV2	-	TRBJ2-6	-	TGTGCCAGCAGTGCGGGGGTCTCTGGGGCCAACGTCCTGACTTTC	CASSAGVSGANVLTF
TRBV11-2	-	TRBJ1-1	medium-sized	TGTGCCAGCAGCTTAGGACAGGTAGGCACTGAAGCTTTCTTT	CASSLGQVGTEAFF
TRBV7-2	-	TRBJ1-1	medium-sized	TGTGCCAGCAGCGGGGCTAGGGTGGCTGAAGCTTTCTTT	CASSGARVAEAFF
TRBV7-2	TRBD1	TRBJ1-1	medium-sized	TGTGCCAGCAGCTTTACCGGGACAGGGGTAACTTTCTTT	CASSFTGTGVTFF
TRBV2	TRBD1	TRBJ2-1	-	TGTGCCAGCAGTGAAACTGGGACAGGGACGTCGACTAGATCCAATGAGCAGTTCTTC	CASSETGTGTSTRSNEQFF
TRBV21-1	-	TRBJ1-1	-	TGTGCCAGCAGGTTACCGGGCCAGGTAGGGCGGACTGAAGCTTTCTTT	CASRLPGQVGRTEAFF
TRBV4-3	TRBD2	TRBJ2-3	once	TGCGCCAGCAGTCCTGATCTAGCGGGGGGGCAGGATACGCAGTATTTT	CASSPDLAGGQDTQYF
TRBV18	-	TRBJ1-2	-	TGTGCCAGCTCACCTGAGGGTGACTCCGACTATGGCTACACCTTC	CASSPEGDSDYGYTF
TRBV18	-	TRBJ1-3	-	TGTGCCAGCTCACCACCGGAGGGGAATACTGGAAACACCATATATTTT	CASSPPEGNTGNTIYF
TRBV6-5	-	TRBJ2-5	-	TGTGCCAGCAGTTACTCCCTGCTATACCCCGGGGAGACCCAGTACTTC	CASSYSLLYPGETQYF
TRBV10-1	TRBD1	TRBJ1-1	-	TGCGCCAGCAGTGCCCTCCCCGGGACAGGGTCGGAGGAGGCTTTCTTT	CASSALPGTGSEEAFF
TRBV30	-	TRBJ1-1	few	TGTGCCTGGAGTGTGCGGCATTTCACTGAAGCTTTCTTT	CAWSVRHFTEAFF
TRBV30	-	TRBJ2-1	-	TGTGCCTGGGGCCGGGAAGATGAGCAGTTCTTC	CAWGREDEQFF
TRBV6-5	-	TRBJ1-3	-	TGTGCCAGCAGTTACTCGAGGTCACCAACTGGAAACACCATATATTTT	CASSYSRSPTGNTIYF
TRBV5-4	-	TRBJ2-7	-	TGTGCCAGCAGCGTGGACTACGGCCCCAACGAGCAGTACTTC	CASSVDYGPNEQYF
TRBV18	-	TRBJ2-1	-	TGTGCCAGCTCACCACCGTCAGGTTACAATGAGCAGTTCTTC	CASSPPSGYNEQFF
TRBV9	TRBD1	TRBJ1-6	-	TGTGCCAGCAGCGTAGATCGGACAGGGAATTCACCCCTCCACTTT	CASSVDRTGNSPLHF
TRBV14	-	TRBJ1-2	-	TGTGCCAGCAGCCCGGAGGGACCCCTGAGGCCCTATGGCTACACCTTC	CASSPEGPLRPYGYTF
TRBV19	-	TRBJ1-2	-	TGTGCCAGTACCCCGCGGCAGGGGCCCAGCAAAGACAATGGCTACACCTTC	CASTPRQGPSKDNGYTF
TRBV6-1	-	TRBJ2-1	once	TGTGCCAGCAGTGGCTACTATTCTCACGGGGGCCGATCCTACAATGAGCAGTTCTTC	CASSGYYSHGGRSYNEQFF
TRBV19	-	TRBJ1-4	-	TGTGCCAGTGAGGGTGGTGGTGAAAAACTGTTTTTT	CASEGGGEKLFF
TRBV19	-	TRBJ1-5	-	TGTGCCAGTAGTATAGGAGGGAGCAATCAGCCCCAGCATTTT	CASSIGGSNQPQHF
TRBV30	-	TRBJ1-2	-	TGTGCCTGGACCCTTGGAGGGGGCTACACCTTC	CAWTLGGGYTF
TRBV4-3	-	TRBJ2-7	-	TGCGCCAGCAGCCAATATTCCCAGGGAATAGCCTCCTTCGAGCAGTACTTC	CASSQYSQGIASFEQYF
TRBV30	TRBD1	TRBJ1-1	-	TGTGCCTGGAGAAAGAAGGGACAGGTGACTGAAGCTTTCTTT	CAWRKKGQVTEAFF
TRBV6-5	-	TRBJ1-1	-	TGTGCCAGCAGGGGAGAGGGGGAGGTCGCTGAAGCTTTCTTT	CASRGEGEVAEAFF
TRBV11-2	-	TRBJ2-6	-	TGTGCCAGCAGCTCTCTCAGGGGCTCCGGGGCCAACGTCCTGACTTTC	CASSSLRGSGANVLTF
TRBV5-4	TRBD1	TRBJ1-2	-	TGTGCCAGCAGCCCGACAGGGGGTGAGGGCTACACCTTC	CASSPTGGEGYTF
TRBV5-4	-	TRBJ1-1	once	TGTGCCAGCAGCCCCGGTACGCGGGATCACACTGAAGCTTTCTTT	CASSPGTRDHTEAFF
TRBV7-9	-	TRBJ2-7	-	TGTGCCAGCAGCTTAAAGGAGAAGGGGCGCGACGAGCAGTACTTC	CASSLKEKGRDEQYF
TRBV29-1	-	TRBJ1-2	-	TGCAGCGTAAACCAGGGGAATGGCTACACCTTC	CSVNQGNGYTF
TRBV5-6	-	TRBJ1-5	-	TGTGCCAGCAGGCCCTGGGGTCGGGGCAATCAGCCCCAGCATTTT	CASRPWGRGNQPQHF
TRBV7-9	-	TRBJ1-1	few	TGTGCCAGCAGGTTCTTTGGCGTGAACACTGAAGCTTTCTTT	CASRFFGVNTEAFF
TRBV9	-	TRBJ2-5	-	TGTGCCAGCAGCGTAGGTGGAGGGGAGGAAGAGACCCAGTACTTC	CASSVGGGEEETQYF
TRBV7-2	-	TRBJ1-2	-	TGTGCCAGCAGCTCAGCGATTTCAGGAAGAGACTATGGCTACACCTTC	CASSSAISGRDYGYTF
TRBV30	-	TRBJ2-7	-	TGTGCCTGGAGTGCCGGACCAACCTACGAGCAGTACTTC	CAWSAGPTYEQYF
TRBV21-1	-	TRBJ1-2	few	TGTGCCAGCAGCAACCGGGACAAAAACTTC	CASSNRDKNF
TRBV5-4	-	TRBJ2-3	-	TGTGCCAGCAGCTCCCCGACAGGCAACACAGATACGCAGTATTTT	CASSSPTGNTDTQYF
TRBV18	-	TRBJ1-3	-	TGTGCCAGCTCACCTCAGGGTTCTGGAAACACCATATATTTT	CASSPQGSGNTIYF
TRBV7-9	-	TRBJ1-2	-	TGTGCCAGCAGCCCCGACCAGGCCGGGAACTATGGCTACACCTTC	CASSPDQAGNYGYTF
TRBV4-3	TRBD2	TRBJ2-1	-	TGCGCCAGCAGCCAAGTGCGGGGGGGAGCCTCCTACAATGAGCAGTTCTTC	CASSQVRGGASYNEQFF
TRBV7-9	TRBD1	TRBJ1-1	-	TGTGCCAGCTCCGGGGGACAGTACAGGAACACTGAAGCTTTCTTT	CASSGGQYRNTEAFF
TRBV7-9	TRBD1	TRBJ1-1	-	TGTGCCAGCAGCCCATGGACAGGGCAGAGCACTGAAGCTTTCTTT	CASSPWTGQSTEAFF
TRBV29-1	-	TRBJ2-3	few	TGCAGCGTAGCGGGGACAGCTAGCACAGATACGCAGTATTTT	CSVAGTASTDTQYF
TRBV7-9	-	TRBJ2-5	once	TGTGCCAGCAGCTTAGCGACAGGATGGAAGGGAGAGACCCAGTACTTC	CASSLATGWKGETQYF
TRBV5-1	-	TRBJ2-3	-	TGCGCCAGCAGCCGAGAAGGGATCACAGATACGCAGTATTTT	CASSREGITDTQYF
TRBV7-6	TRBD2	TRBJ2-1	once	TGTGCCAGCAGACCCGGACTAGCGGGGGTAAGCTCCTACAATGAGCAGTTCTTC	CASRPGLAGVSSYNEQFF
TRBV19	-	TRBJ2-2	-	TGTGCCAGTAGTTTGAGCAACGGGGAGCTGTTTTTT	CASSLSNGELFF
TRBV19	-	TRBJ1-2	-	TGTGCCAGTAGTGCCTCGGACAGCTATGGCTACACCTTC	CASSASDSYGYTF
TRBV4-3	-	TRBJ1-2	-	TGCGCCAGCAGCCAAGATCTAGGCGGGAACTATGGCTACACCTTC	CASSQDLGGNYGYTF
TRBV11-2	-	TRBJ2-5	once	TGTGCCAGCAGCTTAGGCCCTAAAGGGACCCAGTACTTC	CASSLGPKGTQYF
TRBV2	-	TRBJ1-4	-	TGTGCCAGCAGTGATTCCGGGAGCCTCCATGAAAAACTGTTTTTT	CASSDSGSLHEKLFF
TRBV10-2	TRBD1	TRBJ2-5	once	TGCGCCAGCAGTGACCTAGGACAGGGACGAGAGACCCAGTACTTC	CASSDLGQGRETQYF
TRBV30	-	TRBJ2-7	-	TGTGCCTGCCCAGGCAGGGGCTACGAGCAGTACTTC	CACPGRGYEQYF
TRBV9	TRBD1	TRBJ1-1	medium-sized	TGTGCCAGCAGCGTAACCGGGACAGGTGAAGCTTTCTTT	CASSVTGTGEAFF
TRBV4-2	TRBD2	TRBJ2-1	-	TGTGCCAGCAGCCCGGGGGGGGAAAACAATGAGCAGTTCTTC	CASSPGGENNEQFF
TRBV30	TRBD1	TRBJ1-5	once	TGTGCCTGGGGGGGACAGGGGGCCAATCAGCCCCAGCATTTT	CAWGGQGANQPQHF
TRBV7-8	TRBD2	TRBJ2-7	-	TGTGCCAGCAGCCTAAATTCCGGGGGGTCCCGGGGTGGATACTTC	CASSLNSGGSRGGYF
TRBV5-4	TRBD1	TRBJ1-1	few	TGTGCCAGCAGCCGGGACAGCCCTGTCGGTGAAGCTTTCTTT	CASSRDSPVGEAFF